This TCR beta chain was documented in a study of cytomegalovirus exposure and HLA in healthy donors. General study findings and limits: In a later analysis, approximately 18,000 TCR beta sequences were associated with HLA alleles at 0.05 false discovery rate.

PCR used 60 Vbeta primers and 13 Jbeta primers. Using immunoSEQ multiplex PCR, the repertoire was profiled, and TCRdb retains in-frame clones only, with some absent. The sample carries almost 90,000 clones, 85% recorded once. On this clone itself: Its specificity is unknown.

Germline lookup yields CDR1 LNHDA and CDR2 SQIVND (reference sequence). V shed 5 bases and J 6 bases; nucleotides not matched to a gene: 5. This CDR3 has 14 amino acids. The origin of this receptor is a man aged 35-49 years in good health and CMV-seropositive. The sample consisted of PBMCs. The chain joins TRBV19 to TRBJ2-2; TRBD1 matches 8 bases. DNA for the CDR3: TGTGCCAGTAGTGGCAGGGGGCAGGCCGGGGAGCTGTTTTTT. This encodes CASSGRGQAGELFF.